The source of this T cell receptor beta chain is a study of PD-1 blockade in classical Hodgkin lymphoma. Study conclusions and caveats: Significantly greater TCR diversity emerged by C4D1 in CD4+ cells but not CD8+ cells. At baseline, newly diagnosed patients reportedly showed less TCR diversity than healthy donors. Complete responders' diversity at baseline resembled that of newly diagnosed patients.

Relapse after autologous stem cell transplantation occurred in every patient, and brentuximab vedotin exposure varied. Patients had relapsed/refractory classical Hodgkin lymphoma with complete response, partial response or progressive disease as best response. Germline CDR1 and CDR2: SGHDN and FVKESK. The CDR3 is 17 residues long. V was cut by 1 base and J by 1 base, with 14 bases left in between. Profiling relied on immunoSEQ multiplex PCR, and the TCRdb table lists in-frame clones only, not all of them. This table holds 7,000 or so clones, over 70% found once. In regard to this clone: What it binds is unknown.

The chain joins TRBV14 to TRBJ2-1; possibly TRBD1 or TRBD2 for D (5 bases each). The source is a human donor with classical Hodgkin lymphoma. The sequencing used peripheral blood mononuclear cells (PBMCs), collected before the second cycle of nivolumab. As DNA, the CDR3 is TGTGCCAGCAGCCAAGGGGGACGGCTGGTTTCCTACAATGAGCAGTTCTTC. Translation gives CASSQGGRLVSYNEQFF.